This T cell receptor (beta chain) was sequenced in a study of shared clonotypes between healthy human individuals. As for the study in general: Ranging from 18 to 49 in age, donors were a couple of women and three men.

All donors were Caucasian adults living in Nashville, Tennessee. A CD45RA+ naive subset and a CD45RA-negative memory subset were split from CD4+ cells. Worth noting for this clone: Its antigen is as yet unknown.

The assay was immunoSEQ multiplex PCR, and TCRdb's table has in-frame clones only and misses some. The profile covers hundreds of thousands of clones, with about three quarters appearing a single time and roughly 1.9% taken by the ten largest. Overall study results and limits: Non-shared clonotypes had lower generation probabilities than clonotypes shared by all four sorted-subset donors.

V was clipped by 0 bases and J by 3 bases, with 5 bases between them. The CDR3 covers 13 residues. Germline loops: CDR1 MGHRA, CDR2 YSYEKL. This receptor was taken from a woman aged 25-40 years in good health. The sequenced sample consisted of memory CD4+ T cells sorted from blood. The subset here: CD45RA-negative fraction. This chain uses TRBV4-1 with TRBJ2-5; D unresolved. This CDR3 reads CASSQDGEETQYF. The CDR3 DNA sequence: TGCGCCAGCAGCCAAGATGGCGAAGAGACCCAGTACTTC.